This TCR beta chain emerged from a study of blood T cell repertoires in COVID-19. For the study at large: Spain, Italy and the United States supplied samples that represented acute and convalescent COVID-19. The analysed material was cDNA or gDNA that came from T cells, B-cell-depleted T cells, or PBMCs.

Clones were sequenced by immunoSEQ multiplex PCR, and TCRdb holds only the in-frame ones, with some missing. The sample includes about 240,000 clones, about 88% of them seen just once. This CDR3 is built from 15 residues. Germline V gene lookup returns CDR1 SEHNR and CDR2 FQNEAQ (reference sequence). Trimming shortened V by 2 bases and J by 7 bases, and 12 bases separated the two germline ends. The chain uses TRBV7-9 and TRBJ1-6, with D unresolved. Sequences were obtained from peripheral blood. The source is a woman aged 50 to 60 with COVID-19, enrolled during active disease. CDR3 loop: CASSLRTDRNSPLHF. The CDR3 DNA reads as TGTGCCAGCAGCTTAAGAACAGATCGGAATTCACCCCTCCACTTT.